Detailed here is one T cell receptor (beta chain). Its antigen is as yet unknown. MiXCR, applied by TCRdb to the reads, yields one record per CDR3 protein. The sample shows 200,000 to 300,000 distinct CDR3 sequences, around 12% of them seen only once. Germline trimming cut 5 bases from V and 0 bases from J; bases unmatched to any gene: 10. The germline CDR1 and CDR2 sequences are MDHEN and SYDVKM. The CDR3 is 16 residues long. The source of the sample is a study of T cell repertoires in cytomegalovirus infection. Study-level results: Using cumulative public TCR beta family frequency, the authors identified those who carried CMV together with the relevant HLA. HLA-C-restricted, CMV-specific TCR beta clonotypes were dominant ex vivo.

This sequence was found in a human donor in good health (CMV status not recorded). Some clones in this sample may be carry-over from other donors' samples. V is TRBV28 and J is TRBJ2-7; 7 positions agree with TRBD2. The material sequenced was PBMCs. The CDR3 DNA reads as TGTGCCAGCAGTCAAGGAGCGGGACTTTACTCCTACGAGCAGTACTTC. Translated: CASSQGAGLYSYEQYF.